The clone carrying this T cell receptor beta chain appeared a single time. This entry is derived from a study of blood T cell repertoires in COVID-19. Overall study context: Sources were T cells, B-cell-depleted T cells, or PBMCs; the material itself was cDNA or gDNA.

The Seattle patients joined while their infection was active and were tracked longitudinally afterward. The CDR3 has 13 residues. V lost 4 bases and J lost 8, with 15 bases in between. The germline V gene encodes CDR1 MNHEY and CDR2 SVGEGT. In the study's own analysis: How many nucleated cells were present was estimated from reference gene primer amplification. Sequencing was performed with immunoSEQ multiplex PCR; in TCRdb, only in-frame clones are kept and a portion is missing. V and J calls plus clone size are reproduced from that table; the DNA served to infer D and trimming. The sample includes 50,000 to 65,000 clones, around 70% of them seen just once.

The sequence came from a woman in her sixties or seventies with COVID-19, enrolled during active disease. Input material: peripheral blood. The V call is TRBV6-2 or TRBV6-3, the J call TRBJ2-7, with D possibly being TRBD1 (6 bases). This CDR3 is CASSLLQGRKQYF. In nucleotides, the CDR3 is TGTGCCAGCAGTTTGTTACAGGGCAGGAAGCAGTACTTC.